This T cell receptor (beta chain) was captured in a study of T cell repertoires in cytomegalovirus infection. Background on the study: Public TCR beta signatures provided an indication of both CMV infection and a matching HLA type. Overall study results and limits: Dominating the ex vivo response were TCR beta clonotypes that were CMV-specific and HLA-C-restricted. Summed public TCR beta family frequency identified CMV carriers bearing the relevant HLA.

In regard to this clonotype: Its antigen remains unknown.

Via MiXCR, TCRdb re-called the reads, giving one row per CDR3 protein. The table records 250,000 or so distinct CDR3 sequences, approximately 15% of them present only once. The sample consisted of CD8+ T cells from PBMCs. This TCR derives from a human donor in good health (CMV status not recorded). Some clones in this sample may be carry-over from other donors' samples.

The CDR3 nucleotides are TGCGCCAGCAGCCAAGATAAGGGGCGGACGACCAAGGATGAGCAGTTCTTC. Amino acids: CASSQDKGRTTKDEQFF. The chain carries TRBV4-1 and TRBJ2-1; a weak D match, TRBD1 (5 bases). The germline V gene has CDR1 MGHRA and CDR2 YSYEKL. The length of the CDR3 is 17 residues. Trimming pared 0 bases from V and 8 bases from J, leaving 20 bases between.